A selection of T cell receptor beta chains follows, all from one sample in a study of T cells in Graves' hyperthyroidism and ophthalmopathy. One entry per CDR3 protein, called by TCRdb with MiXCR from the multiplex PCR reads. The table lists hundreds of thousands of distinct CDR3 sequences, over 15% of them singletons. Sequenced material: blood. All receptors come from a woman aged 55-70 years with Graves' ophthalmopathy. The CDR3 runs from the conserved cysteine through the conserved F or W. D genes are given only for firm matches. Part of the rows lack a size; the others show once, few, many or a class for expanded clones.

V	size	J	D	CDR3	DNA
TRBV30	.	TRBJ1-2	TRBD1	CAWSARGGYGYTF	TGTGCCTGGAGTGCCAGGGGGGGTTATGGCTACACCTTC
TRBV20-1	many	TRBJ2-1	TRBD2	CSGAGRISGVQFF	TGCAGTGGAGCGGGGAGGATAAGTGGTGTACAGTTCTTC
TRBV6-2/TRBV6-3	few	TRBJ2-3	TRBD2	CASSLRTSGGPTDTQYF	TGTGCCAGCAGTTTAAGGACTAGCGGGGGGCCCACAGATACGCAGTATTTT
TRBV3-1	many	TRBJ1-5	.	CASSPSLGGGQQPQHF	TGTGCCAGCAGCCCTTCTTTAGGGGGAGGACAACAGCCCCAGCATTTT
TRBV9	.	TRBJ1-3	.	CASTGHSGNTIYF	TGTGCCAGCACCGGCCACTCTGGAAACACCATATATTTT
TRBV20-1	.	TRBJ2-2	.	CSARDPKGSETGELFF	TGCAGTGCTAGAGACCCTAAGGGTAGTGAAACCGGGGAGCTGTTTTTT
TRBV11-2	many	TRBJ2-1	TRBD2	CASSSGLAGANEQFF	TGTGCCAGCAGCTCGGGACTAGCGGGAGCAAATGAGCAGTTCTTC
TRBV20-1	many	TRBJ2-4	TRBD1	CSFRDSVAKNIQYF	TGCAGTTTTAGGGACAGCGTAGCCAAAAACATTCAGTACTTC
TRBV28	few	TRBJ1-2	.	CASRGAIYGYTF	TGTGCCAGCAGGGGGGCGATTTATGGCTACACCTTC
TRBV5-1	many	TRBJ2-7	.	CASSWGPLSPYEQYF	TGCGCCAGCAGCTGGGGACCGCTATCTCCCTACGAGCAGTACTTC
TRBV19	.	TRBJ2-1	TRBD2	CASSSGGWGSGQFF	TGTGCCAGTAGTAGCGGGGGTTGGGGGAGTGGGCAGTTCTTC
TRBV30	few	TRBJ2-7	.	CAWTRNFGDSYEQYF	TGTGCCTGGACCCGTAATTTTGGGGACTCCTACGAGCAGTACTTC
TRBV28	many	TRBJ2-7	TRBD2	CASRGGRSPYEQYF	TGTGCCAGCAGAGGCGGGAGGAGCCCCTACGAGCAGTACTTC
TRBV4-3	.	TRBJ2-1	TRBD2	CASSQDLGEGTNEQFF	TGCGCCAGCAGCCAAGACTTGGGGGAGGGAACCAATGAGCAGTTCTTC
TRBV3-1	many	TRBJ2-7	TRBD2	CASSPDLAGGPYEQYF	TGTGCCAGCAGCCCGGATCTAGCGGGAGGGCCCTACGAGCAGTACTTC
TRBV2	.	TRBJ1-1	.	CASKGGVNTEAFF	TGTGCCAGCAAAGGGGGAGTGAACACTGAAGCTTTCTTT
TRBV5-1	few	TRBJ2-1	.	CASSLYGGGSYNEQFF	TGCGCCAGCAGCTTGTATGGTGGCGGCTCCTACAATGAGCAGTTCTTC
TRBV7-9	many	TRBJ2-1	TRBD1	CASSPPGQINEQFF	TGTGCCAGCAGCCCCCCGGGACAGATAAATGAGCAGTTCTTC
TRBV11-3	.	TRBJ2-7	.	CASSRTDSYEQHF	TGTGCCAGCAGCCGCACAGATTCCTACGAGCAGCACTTC